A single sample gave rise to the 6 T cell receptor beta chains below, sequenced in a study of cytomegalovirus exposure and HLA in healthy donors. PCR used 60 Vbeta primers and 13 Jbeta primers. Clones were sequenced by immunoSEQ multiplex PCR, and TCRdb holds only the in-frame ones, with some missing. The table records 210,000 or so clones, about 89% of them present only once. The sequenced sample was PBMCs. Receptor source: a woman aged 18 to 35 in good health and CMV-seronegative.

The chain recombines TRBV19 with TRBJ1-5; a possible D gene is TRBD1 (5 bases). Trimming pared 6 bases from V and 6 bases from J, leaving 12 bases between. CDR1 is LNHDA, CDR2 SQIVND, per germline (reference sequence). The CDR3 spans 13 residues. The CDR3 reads CASSTRAGQPQHF. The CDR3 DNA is TGTGCCAGTAGCACCAGGGCAGGTCAGCCCCAGCATTTT.

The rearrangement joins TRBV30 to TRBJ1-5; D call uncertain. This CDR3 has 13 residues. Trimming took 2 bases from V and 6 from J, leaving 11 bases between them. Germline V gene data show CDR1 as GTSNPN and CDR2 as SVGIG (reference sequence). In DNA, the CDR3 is TGTGCCTGGAGTATACCGGGTACTCAGCCCCAGCATTTT. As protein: CAWSIPGTQPQHF.

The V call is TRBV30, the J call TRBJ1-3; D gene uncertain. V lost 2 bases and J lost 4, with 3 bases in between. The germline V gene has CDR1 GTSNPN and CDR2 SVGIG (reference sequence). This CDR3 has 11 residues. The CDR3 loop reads CAWSRGNTIYF. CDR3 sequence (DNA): TGTGCCTGGAGTCGGGGAAACACCATATATTTT.

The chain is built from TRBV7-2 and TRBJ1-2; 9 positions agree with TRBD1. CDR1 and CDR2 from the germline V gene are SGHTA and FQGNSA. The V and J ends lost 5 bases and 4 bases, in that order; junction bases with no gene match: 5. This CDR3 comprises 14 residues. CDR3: CASSPRTGAYGYTF. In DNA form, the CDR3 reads TGTGCCAGCAGCCCCCGGACAGGGGCCTATGGCTACACCTTC.

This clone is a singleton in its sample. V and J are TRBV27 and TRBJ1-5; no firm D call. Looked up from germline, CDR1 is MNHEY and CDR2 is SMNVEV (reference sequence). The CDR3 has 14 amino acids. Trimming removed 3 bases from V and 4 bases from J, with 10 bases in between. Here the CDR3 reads CASSFGRFNQPQHF. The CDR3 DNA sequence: TGTGCCAGCAGTTTCGGCAGGTTTAATCAGCCCCAGCATTTT.

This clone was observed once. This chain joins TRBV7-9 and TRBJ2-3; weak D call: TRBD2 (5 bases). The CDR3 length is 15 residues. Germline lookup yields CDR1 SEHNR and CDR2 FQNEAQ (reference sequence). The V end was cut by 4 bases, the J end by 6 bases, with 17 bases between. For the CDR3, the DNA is TGTGCCAGCAGCTCCTCCCGCGGGCCCGGGGATACGCAGTATTTT. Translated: CASSSSRGPGDTQYF.